This entry concerns a single T cell receptor beta chain. What it binds is unknown. The record originates from a study of T cells in narcolepsy. Across the study: Patients with NT1 or NT2 and healthy control donors were enrolled.

The CDR3 runs 15 residues. CDR1 is SGHTA and CDR2 is FQGNSA in the germline V gene. The germline V and J ends were trimmed by 1 base and 7 bases, with 14 bases remaining between them. Study observations and caveats: In some patient and control memory CD4+ samples, autoreactive clones were absent.

Profiled with immunoSEQ multiplex PCR; TCRdb holds only in-frame clones, not every one. The sample consists of fewer than 35,000 clones, 82% of them appearing once. The specimen was CD45RA- memory CD4+ T cells from PBMCs. This chain uses TRBV7-2 with TRBJ2-1, with D perhaps TRBD2 (6 bases). The clonotype originates from a human donor with narcolepsy. The CDR3 bases are TGTGCCAGCAGCTTAGTAGGGGCGGGGAAGAATGAGCAGTTCTTC. Its protein is CASSLVGAGKNEQFF. The whole variable domain, filled in from reference TRBV7-2 and TRBJ2-1, reads GAGVSQSPSNKVTEKGKDVELRCDPISGHTALYWYRQSLGQGLEFLIYFQGNSAPDKSGLPSDRFSAERTGGSVSTLTIQRTQQEDSAVYLCASSLVGAGKNEQFFGPGTRLTVL.